Listed below are T cell receptor beta chains from one sample, sequenced in a study of technical replicates of blood from a few donors. The assay was immunoSEQ multiplex PCR, and TCRdb's table has in-frame clones only and misses some. The repertoire holds about 88,000 clones, 95% seen once, with under 0.4% in the top ten. The material sequenced was T cells isolated from PBMCs. The receptors here all came from a human donor in good health. Each CDR3 is given with its conserved first and last residue. The D gene is left open where the match is weak. Size tells how often a clone was seen (once, few, many) or the class of an expanded clone, and some rows leave it out.

V,size,J,D,CDR3,DNA
TRBV5-4,-,TRBJ1-3,-,CASSRYPGNSGNTIYF,TGTGCCAGCAGCCGTTACCCAGGAAACTCTGGAAACACCATATATTTT
TRBV5-1,few,TRBJ1-1,TRBD1,CASSSGQHNTEAFF,TGCGCCAGCAGCTCGGGACAGCACAACACTGAAGCTTTCTTT
TRBV2,-,TRBJ2-1,TRBD2,CASSWTSGGSYNEQFF,TGTGCCAGCAGTTGGACTAGCGGGGGCTCCTACAATGAGCAGTTCTTC
TRBV11-2,-,TRBJ1-5,-,CASSPVGLQPQHF,TGTGCCAGCAGCCCCGTGGGACTGCAGCCCCAGCATTTT
TRBV14,-,TRBJ1-4,TRBD1,CASSQVAGIGDRREKLFF,TGTGCCAGCAGCCAAGTCGCGGGAATCGGGGACAGAAGAGAAAAACTGTTTTTT
TRBV2,-,TRBJ1-2,TRBD1,CASSLDRGYGYTF,TGTGCCAGCAGCCTCGACAGGGGATATGGCTACACCTTC
TRBV10-3,-,TRBJ1-2,TRBD1,CAISGSGTGAGYTF,TGTGCCATCAGTGGGTCCGGGACAGGAGCTGGCTACACCTTC
TRBV18,-,TRBJ2-1,-,CASSPSPGYEQFF,TGTGCCAGCTCACCCTCTCCGGGTTATGAGCAGTTCTTC
TRBV25-1,once,TRBJ2-7,-,CASSETVHYEQYF,TGTGCCAGCAGTGAGACAGTTCACTACGAGCAGTACTTC
TRBV5-4,-,TRBJ2-7,-,CASSLGTYEQYF,TGTGCCAGCAGCTTGGGTACCTACGAGCAGTACTTC
TRBV7-2,-,TRBJ2-3,TRBD2,CASSLFSAAGGMDTQYF,TGTGCCAGCAGCTTATTCTCTGCGGCGGGAGGGATGGATACGCAGTATTTT
TRBV7-2,-,TRBJ2-5,-,CASTSEGGAQETQYF,TGTGCCAGCACATCGGAGGGGGGGGCCCAAGAGACCCAGTACTTC
TRBV4-2,-,TRBJ2-7,TRBD2,CASSMRLAEYSYEQYF,TGTGCCAGCAGCATGAGACTAGCGGAATACTCCTACGAGCAGTACTTC
TRBV18,once,TRBJ2-7,-,CASSPEGYEQYF,TGTGCCAGCTCACCGGAGGGCTACGAGCAGTACTTC
TRBV5-8,-,TRBJ1-2,-,CASSLGAWDYGYTF,TGTGCCAGCAGCTTGGGGGCATGGGACTATGGCTACACCTTC
TRBV19,-,TRBJ2-7,-,CASSMGRGFTYEQYF,TGTGCCAGTAGTATGGGTCGGGGATTCACCTACGAGCAGTACTTC
TRBV27,-,TRBJ2-1,TRBD1,CASSYTGTGLDEQFF,TGTGCCAGCAGTTACACCGGGACAGGGCTCGATGAGCAGTTCTTC
TRBV12-5,-,TRBJ1-1,-,CASGLGQVEAFF,TGTGCTAGTGGTTTGGGACAGGTGGAAGCTTTCTTT
TRBV9,-,TRBJ2-1,TRBD1,CASSATDLRDSYNEQFF,TGTGCCAGCAGCGCCACTGATCTCCGGGACAGTTACAATGAGCAGTTCTTC
TRBV6-5,-,TRBJ1-1,-,CASSYSNKEAFF,TGTGCCAGCAGTTACTCGAACAAAGAAGCTTTCTTT
TRBV30,-,TRBJ2-7,-,CAWRGPREKGHEQYF,TGTGCCTGGAGGGGACCGCGGGAAAAGGGGCACGAGCAGTACTTC
TRBV5-6,-,TRBJ1-5,-,CASSYSGTNQPQHF,TGTGCCAGCAGCTACAGTGGAACCAATCAGCCCCAGCATTTT
TRBV18,-,TRBJ2-7,TRBD2,CASSPSGRNYEQYF,TGTGCCAGCTCGCCTAGCGGGAGGAACTACGAGCAGTACTTC
TRBV27,-,TRBJ2-6,TRBD2,CASSFQGGGSGANVLTF,TGTGCCAGCAGTTTTCAAGGCGGGGGCTCTGGGGCCAACGTCCTGACTTTC
TRBV28,once,TRBJ1-4,TRBD1,CASSSTGKLGEKLFF,TGTGCCAGCAGTTCGACAGGGAAGTTGGGTGAAAAACTGTTTTTT
TRBV6-5,-,TRBJ2-1,TRBD1,CASSDRGNEQFF,TGTGCCAGCAGTGACAGGGGAAATGAGCAGTTCTTC
TRBV18,once,TRBJ2-7,TRBD2,CASSPPGLAGGEQYF,TGTGCCAGCTCACCTCCGGGACTAGCGGGAGGGGAGCAGTACTTC
TRBV27,-,TRBJ1-1,TRBD1,CASSLTRGRLAEAFF,TGTGCCAGCAGTTTAACGAGGGGGCGATTGGCTGAAGCTTTCTTT
TRBV9,-,TRBJ2-5,TRBD2,CASSVELAGETQYF,TGTGCCAGCAGCGTAGAACTAGCGGGAGAGACCCAGTACTTC
TRBV5-6,-,TRBJ2-7,TRBD2,CASSLEAGGRLDYEQYF,TGTGCCAGCAGCTTGGAAGCGGGAGGCCGATTGGACTACGAGCAGTACTTC
TRBV19,-,TRBJ1-4,TRBD1,CASSRTTGGTTTNEKLFF,TGTGCCAGTAGTAGGACCACAGGGGGAACGACAACTAATGAAAAACTGTTTTTT
TRBV30,-,TRBJ2-2,-,CAWSVNPRTGELFF,TGTGCCTGGAGTGTAAATCCCCGCACCGGGGAGCTGTTTTTT
TRBV11-2,-,TRBJ2-4,-,CASSLSYIQYF,TGTGCCAGCAGCTTATCTTACATTCAGTACTTC
TRBV29-1,-,TRBJ2-7,TRBD2,CSVGLAGAYEQYF,TGCAGCGTTGGACTAGCGGGAGCCTACGAGCAGTACTTC
TRBV6-4,-,TRBJ2-7,-,CASSDRLLTYEQYF,TGTGCCAGCAGTGATCGACTCTTGACCTACGAGCAGTACTTC
TRBV4-1,once,TRBJ2-1,TRBD2,CASSQEGLAEYNEQFF,TGCGCCAGCAGCCAAGAAGGACTAGCGGAATACAATGAGCAGTTCTTC
TRBV6-1,-,TRBJ2-2,-,CASLRTLNTGELFF,TGTGCCAGCTTGCGGACTCTGAACACCGGGGAGCTGTTTTTT
TRBV6-4,-,TRBJ2-1,TRBD2,CASSDSAGGYNEQFF,TGTGCCAGCAGTGACTCCGCGGGAGGGTACAATGAGCAGTTCTTC
TRBV11-2,-,TRBJ2-5,TRBD1,CASRSSPGQVSETQYF,TGTGCCAGCAGATCATCCCCGGGACAGGTATCAGAGACCCAGTACTTC
TRBV5-4,-,TRBJ1-2,TRBD1,CASSLGQGAYGYTF,TGTGCCAGCAGCTTGGGACAGGGGGCTTATGGCTACACCTTC
TRBV7-2,-,TRBJ2-1,-,CASSLGVLGYNEQFF,TGTGCCAGCAGCCTCGGAGTACTTGGCTACAATGAGCAGTTCTTC
TRBV27,-,TRBJ2-3,-,CASRQQASTDTQYF,TGTGCCAGCCGTCAACAGGCTAGCACAGATACGCAGTATTTT
TRBV10-1,few,TRBJ1-4,-,CASSERVGENEKLFF,TGCGCCAGCAGTGAAAGAGTCGGGGAAAATGAAAAACTGTTTTTT
TRBV6-5,-,TRBJ1-2,-,CASSSLIFTEGYTF,TGTGCCAGCAGTTCTCTCATTTTTACGGAGGGCTACACCTTC
TRBV6-5,-,TRBJ1-1,-,CASSTVNTEAFF,TGTGCCAGCAGTACGGTGAACACTGAAGCTTTCTTT
TRBV7-3,once,TRBJ2-1,-,CASSLLSTPYNEQFF,TGTGCCAGCAGCTTACTTAGTACTCCCTACAATGAGCAGTTCTTC
TRBV4-3,once,TRBJ2-7,-,CASSQLLESSYEQYF,TGCGCCAGCAGCCAACTGCTAGAAAGTTCCTACGAGCAGTACTTC
TRBV5-4,-,TRBJ2-3,-,CASSYETVFTDTQYF,TGTGCCAGCAGCTATGAAACAGTATTTACAGATACGCAGTATTTT
TRBV29-1,-,TRBJ2-1,-,CSVVSGVMFF,TGCAGCGTTGTTTCGGGAGTGATGTTCTTC
TRBV4-3,-,TRBJ2-3,TRBD1,CASSRDRGSEGTDTQYF,TGCGCCAGCAGCCGGGACAGGGGAAGTGAAGGCACAGATACGCAGTATTTT
TRBV19,-,TRBJ2-7,TRBD2,CASSPGGGLAGFYEQYF,TGTGCCAGTAGTCCCGGAGGTGGACTAGCGGGTTTCTACGAGCAGTACTTC
TRBV10-3,-,TRBJ2-7,-,CAISDLTEKVNEQYF,TGTGCCATCAGTGACTTGACAGAGAAGGTGAACGAGCAGTACTTC